The rows below give T cell receptor beta chains drawn from one sample of a study of blood T cell repertoires in COVID-19. Profiled with immunoSEQ multiplex PCR; TCRdb holds only in-frame clones, not every one. The sample yields 200,000 to 250,000 clones, approximately 81% seen once. The sequenced sample was peripheral blood. These receptors were obtained from a woman of 80 years or more with active or convalescent COVID-19. Both conserved end residues are part of each CDR3. Each record gives: CDR3 protein, CDR3 DNA, V gene, D gene, J gene, clone size. D genes are given only for firm matches. Some rows have no size entry. The others give once, few or many, or a class for an expanded clone.

CASSIVMDRVEAFF TGTGCCAGTAGTATAGTCATGGACAGGGTAGAAGCTTTCTTT TRBV19 TRBD1 TRBJ1-1 -
CSVETTGGADYEQYF TGCAGCGTTGAGACGACAGGGGGCGCGGACTACGAGCAGTACTTC TRBV29-1 TRBD1 TRBJ2-7 few
CASRKASGSSYEQYF TGTGCCAGCAGGAAGGCAAGCGGGAGTTCCTACGAGCAGTACTTC TRBV2 TRBD2 TRBJ2-7 -
CASSEVGGPFYEQYF TGTGCCAGCAGTGAAGTTGGAGGGCCCTTCTACGAGCAGTACTTC TRBV6-1 - TRBJ2-7 -
CASSQRTGYLQETQYF TGTGCCAGCAGCCAACGGACAGGATATCTCCAAGAGACCCAGTACTTC TRBV14 TRBD1 TRBJ2-5 -
CASSFKSGGADTQYF TGTGCCAGCAGTTTTAAGAGCGGGGGGGCAGATACGCAGTATTTT TRBV27 TRBD2 TRBJ2-3 -
CASSGGGGNQPQHF TGTGCCAGCAGTGGAGGGGGTGGAAATCAGCCCCAGCATTTT TRBV2 - TRBJ1-5 -
CAISQWDRIDSSYEQYF TGTGCCATCAGTCAATGGGACAGGATTGATAGCTCCTACGAGCAGTACTTC TRBV10-3 TRBD1 TRBJ2-7 -
CASSQGLAGGTSTDTQYF TGCGCCAGCAGCCAAGGACTAGCGGGCGGTACTAGCACAGATACGCAGTATTTT TRBV4-3 TRBD2 TRBJ2-3 -
CASSLYSGNTIYF TGTGCCAGCAGCCTCTACTCTGGAAACACCATATATTTT TRBV9 - TRBJ1-3 -
CASSQAGPGILRGYTF TGTGCCAGCAGCCAAGCCGGCCCAGGGATACTACGAGGCTACACCTTC TRBV14 - TRBJ1-2 -
CASSPRQAFEAFF TGTGCCAGCAGCCCAAGACAGGCTTTTGAAGCTTTCTTT TRBV6-5 - TRBJ1-1 -
CASSDPRGGGGYTF TGTGCCAGCAGTGACCCCAGAGGGGGCGGAGGCTACACCTTC TRBV25-1 TRBD1 TRBJ1-2 -
CASSSQGNTEAFF TGTGCCAGTAGTTCTCAGGGGAACACTGAAGCTTTCTTT TRBV19 - TRBJ1-1 -
CASSLGSGDNQPQHF TGTGCCAGCAGCTTAGGGTCAGGGGACAATCAGCCCCAGCATTTT TRBV7-9 - TRBJ1-5 once
CASSPPGGWTDTEAFF TGTGCCAGCAGCCCTCCCGGGGGGTGGACGGACACTGAAGCTTTCTTT TRBV21-1 - TRBJ1-1 -
CASNEQPNYGYTF TGTGCCAGCAACGAACAGCCCAACTATGGCTACACCTTC TRBV28 - TRBJ1-2 -
CASSQEEGRANEKLFF TGCGCCAGCAGCCAAGAGGAGGGCCGGGCTAATGAAAAACTGTTTTTT TRBV4-3 - TRBJ1-4 -
CASSLAENRGGDTQYF TGTGCCAGCAGCTTGGCCGAAAACAGGGGGGGTGATACGCAGTATTTT TRBV5-4 - TRBJ2-3 -
CASSYSVGVGYSPLHF TGTGCCAGCAGTTACTCGGTCGGGGTGGGTTATTCACCCCTCCACTTT TRBV6-2/TRBV6-3 - TRBJ1-6 -
CASSLGGGTTNEKLFF TGCGCCAGCAGCTTGGGTGGGGGCACAACTAATGAAAAACTGTTTTTT TRBV5-1 - TRBJ1-4 -
CASSRTPGSGNTIYF TGTGCCAGCAGTAGAACACCGGGTTCTGGAAACACCATATATTTT TRBV28 - TRBJ1-3 -
CASSAGTGGGNQPQHF TGTGCCAGCAGCGCCGGGACAGGGGGCGGCAATCAGCCCCAGCATTTT TRBV9 TRBD1 TRBJ1-5 -
CASSAGRVGSPLHF TGTGCCAGCAGCGCCGGGAGGGTCGGTTCACCCCTCCACTTT TRBV7-3 - TRBJ1-6 -
CASSQEATQLYNEQFF TGCGCCAGCAGCCAAGAGGCGACTCAACTCTACAATGAGCAGTTCTTC TRBV4-3 - TRBJ2-1 -
CASSSPLGTGETGELFF TGTGCCAGCAGCTCTCCCCTAGGGACAGGGGAAACCGGGGAGCTGTTTTTT TRBV11-3 TRBD1 TRBJ2-2 -
CASSLDPRGWNEQYF TGTGCCAGCAGCTTGGACCCAAGGGGTTGGAACGAGCAGTACTTC TRBV5-6 - TRBJ2-7 -
CASNQDFAYEQYF TGTGCCAGCAATCAGGACTTTGCCTACGAGCAGTACTTC TRBV28 - TRBJ2-7 -
CASTERTGVYGYTF TGTGCCAGCACCGAAAGGACAGGGGTCTATGGCTACACCTTC TRBV2 TRBD1 TRBJ1-2 -
CSASDPGGVNTEAFF TGCAGTGCTAGTGACCCCGGGGGGGTGAACACTGAAGCTTTCTTT TRBV20-1 - TRBJ1-1 -
CASSRTADGYTF TGTGCCAGCAGCCGGACAGCAGATGGCTACACCTTC TRBV12-3/TRBV12-4 - TRBJ1-2 -
CASSPTEILAKNIQYF TGTGCCAGCAGCCCGACAGAGATCTTAGCCAAAAACATTCAGTACTTC TRBV11-2 - TRBJ2-4 -
CASRGGTGGFGYTF TGCGCCAGCAGGGGCGGGACAGGGGGCTTTGGCTACACCTTC TRBV5-1 TRBD1 TRBJ1-2 -
CASSQDATRQGNTEAFF TGTGCCAGCAGCCAAGATGCTACGCGGCAGGGGAACACTGAAGCTTTCTTT TRBV4-2 - TRBJ1-1 -
CASSVSITGELFF TGTGCCAGCAGCGTTTCCATCACCGGGGAGCTGTTTTTT TRBV7-9 - TRBJ2-2 -
CASSTTGDRASGYTF TGTGCCAGCAGCACCACCGGGGACAGGGCGAGTGGCTACACCTTC TRBV11-3 TRBD1 TRBJ1-2 few
CASSQLAGSVPGELFF TGTGCCAGCAGCCAACTGGCTGGGAGCGTCCCCGGGGAGCTGTTTTTT TRBV11-3 - TRBJ2-2 -
CASSYSPDLSTDTQYF TGTGCCAGCAGTTACTCGCCAGACTTATCTACAGATACGCAGTATTTT TRBV6-5 - TRBJ2-3 -
CASSLEDSDYGYTF TGCGCCAGCAGCTTGGAAGACAGTGACTATGGCTACACCTTC TRBV5-1 - TRBJ1-2 -
CASSPEQGNNSPLHF TGTGCCAGCTCACCCGAACAGGGGAATAATTCACCCCTCCACTTT TRBV18 TRBD1 TRBJ1-6 -
CASSSPGINEKLFF TGTGCCAGCAGCTCCCCAGGGATAAATGAAAAACTGTTTTTT TRBV7-9 - TRBJ1-4 -
CASSPGTSGNFQETQYF TGTGCCAGCAGCCCCGGGACTAGCGGCAACTTTCAAGAGACCCAGTACTTC TRBV9 TRBD2 TRBJ2-5 -
CASSKTANTEAFF TGTGCCAGCAGCAAGACAGCGAACACTGAAGCTTTCTTT TRBV21-1 - TRBJ1-1 few
CAISGLAGELGETQYF TGTGCCATCAGTGGGCTAGCGGGAGAATTGGGCGAGACCCAGTACTTC TRBV10-3 TRBD2 TRBJ2-5 -
CASSFPGTPSYEQYF TGTGCCAGCAGCTTCCCCGGGACACCCTCCTACGAGCAGTACTTC TRBV13 - TRBJ2-7 -
CASSRQGNTEAFF TGTGCCAGCAGCCGACAGGGGAACACTGAAGCTTTCTTT TRBV11-3 TRBD1 TRBJ1-1 -
CASSLTGFVGTGELFF TGTGCCAGCAGCTTAACAGGGTTTGTTGGCACCGGGGAGCTGTTTTTT TRBV7-9 - TRBJ2-2 -
CASSGQRGELFF TGTGCCAGCTCCGGACAGCGCGGGGAGCTGTTTTTT TRBV18 - TRBJ2-2 -
CASSTSGVTQYF TGTGCCAGCAGCACTAGCGGCGTGACCCAGTACTTC TRBV5-8 TRBD2 TRBJ2-5 -
CSVPSGGPNTGELFF TGCAGCGTTCCCAGCGGGGGACCGAACACCGGGGAGCTGTTTTTT TRBV29-1 TRBD2 TRBJ2-2 -
CASSWQWTEAFF TGTGCCAGCAGTTGGCAATGGACTGAAGCTTTCTTT TRBV6-5 - TRBJ1-1 -
CASKTSGSSYEQYF TGTGCCAGCAAAACTAGCGGGAGCTCCTACGAGCAGTACTTC TRBV2 TRBD2 TRBJ2-7 once